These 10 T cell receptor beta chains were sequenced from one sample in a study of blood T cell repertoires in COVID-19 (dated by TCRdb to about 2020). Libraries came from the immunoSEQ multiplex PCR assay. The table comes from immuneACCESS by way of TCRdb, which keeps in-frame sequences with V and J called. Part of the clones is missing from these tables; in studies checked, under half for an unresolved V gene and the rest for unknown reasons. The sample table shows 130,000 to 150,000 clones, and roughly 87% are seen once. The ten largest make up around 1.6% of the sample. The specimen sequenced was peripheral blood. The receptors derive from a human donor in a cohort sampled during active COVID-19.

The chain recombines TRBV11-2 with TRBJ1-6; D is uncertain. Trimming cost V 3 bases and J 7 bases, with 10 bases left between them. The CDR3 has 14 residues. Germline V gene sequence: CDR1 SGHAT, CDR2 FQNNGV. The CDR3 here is CASSFPGGNSPLHF. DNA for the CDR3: TGTGCCAGCAGCTTTCCCGGAGGCAATTCACCCCTCCACTTT.

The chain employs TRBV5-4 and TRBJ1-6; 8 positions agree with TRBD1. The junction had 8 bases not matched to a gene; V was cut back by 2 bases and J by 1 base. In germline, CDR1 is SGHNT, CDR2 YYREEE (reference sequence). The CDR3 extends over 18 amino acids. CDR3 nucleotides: TGTGCCAGCAGCTTAGGGACAGGCAGTGTGTCCTATAATTCACCCCTCCACTTT. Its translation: CASSLGTGSVSYNSPLHF. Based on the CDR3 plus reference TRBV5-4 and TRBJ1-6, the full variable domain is ETGVTQSPTHLIKTRGQQVTLRCSSQSGHNTVSWYQQALGQGPQFIFQYYREEENGRGNFPPRFSGLQFPNYSSELNVNALELDDSALYLCASSLGTGSVSYNSPLHFGNGTRLTVT.

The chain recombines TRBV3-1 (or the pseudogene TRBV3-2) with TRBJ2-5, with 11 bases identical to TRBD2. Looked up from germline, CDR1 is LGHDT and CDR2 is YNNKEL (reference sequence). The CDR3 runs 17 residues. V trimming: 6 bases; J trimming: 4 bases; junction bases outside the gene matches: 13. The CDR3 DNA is TGTGCCAGCAGAAGTCGGGTAGCGGGGGGGCCCGGAGAGACCCAGTACTTC. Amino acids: CASRSRVAGGPGETQYF.

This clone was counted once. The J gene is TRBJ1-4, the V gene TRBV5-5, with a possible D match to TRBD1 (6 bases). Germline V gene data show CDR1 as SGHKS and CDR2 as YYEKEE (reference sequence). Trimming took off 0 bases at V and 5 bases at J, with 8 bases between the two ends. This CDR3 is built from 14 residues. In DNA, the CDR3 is TGTGCCAGCAGCTTGGGGACAGAAAATGAAAAACTGTTTTTT. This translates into CASSLGTENEKLFF.

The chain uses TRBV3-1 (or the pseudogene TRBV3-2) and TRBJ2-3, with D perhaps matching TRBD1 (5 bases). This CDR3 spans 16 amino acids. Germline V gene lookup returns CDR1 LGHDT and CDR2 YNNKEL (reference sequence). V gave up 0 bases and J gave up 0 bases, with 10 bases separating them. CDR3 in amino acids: CASSQDFGASTDTQYF. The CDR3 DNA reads TGTGCCAGCAGCCAAGATTTTGGGGCAAGCACAGATACGCAGTATTTT.

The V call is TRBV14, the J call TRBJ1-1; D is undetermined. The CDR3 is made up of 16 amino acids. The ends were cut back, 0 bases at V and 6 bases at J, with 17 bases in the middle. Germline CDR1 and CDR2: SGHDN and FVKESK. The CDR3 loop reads CASSQDTGWNWAEAFF. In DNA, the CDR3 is TGTGCCAGCAGCCAAGATACGGGGTGGAACTGGGCTGAAGCTTTCTTT.

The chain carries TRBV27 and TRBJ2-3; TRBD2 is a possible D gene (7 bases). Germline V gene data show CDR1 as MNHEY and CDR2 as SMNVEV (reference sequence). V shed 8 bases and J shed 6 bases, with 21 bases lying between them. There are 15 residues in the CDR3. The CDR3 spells CASSWGGSRYDTQYF. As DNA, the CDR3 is TGTGCCAGCTCCTGGGGGGGCTCTCGGTACGATACGCAGTATTTT.

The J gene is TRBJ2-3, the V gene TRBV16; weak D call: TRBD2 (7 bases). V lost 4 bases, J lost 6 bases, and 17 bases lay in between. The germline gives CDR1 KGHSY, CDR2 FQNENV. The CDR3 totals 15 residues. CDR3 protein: CASSRMAGAGDTQYF. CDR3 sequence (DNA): TGTGCCAGCAGCCGAATGGCGGGGGCCGGGGATACGCAGTATTTT.

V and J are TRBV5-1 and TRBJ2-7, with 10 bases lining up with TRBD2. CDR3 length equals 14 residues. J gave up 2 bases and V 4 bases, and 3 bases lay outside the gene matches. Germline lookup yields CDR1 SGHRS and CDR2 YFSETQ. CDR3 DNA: TGCGCCAGCAGCGGCGGACTAGCGGCCTACGAGCAGTACTTC. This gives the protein CASSGGLAAYEQYF.

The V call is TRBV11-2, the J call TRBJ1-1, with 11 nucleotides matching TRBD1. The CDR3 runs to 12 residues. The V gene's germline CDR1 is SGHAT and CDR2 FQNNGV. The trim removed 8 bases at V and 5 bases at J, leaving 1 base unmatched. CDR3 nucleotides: TGTGCCAGCGGACAGGGGGCGACTGAAGCTTTCTTT. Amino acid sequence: CASGQGATEAFF.